This TCR beta chain was profiled in a study of CD8 T cells in ankylosing spondylitis. Worth noting for this clonotype: Antigen: not known.

Findings of the study overall: Previous work reported some of these motif variants in the synovial fluid and blood of reactive arthritis.

TCRdb re-called the 5' RACE reads through MiXCR, storing one row per CDR3 protein. The table shows 35,000 to 40,000 distinct CDR3 sequences, with approximately 15% occurring only once. V dropped 3 bases and J dropped 9; count of bases not matched to a gene: 8. Germline assignment: CDR1 KGHDR and CDR2 SFDVKD. The CDR3 is 16 amino acids. Sequenced sample: blood. This TCR was recovered from a male donor with ankylosing spondylitis or in good health (not recorded which). The rearrangement joins TRBV24-1 to TRBJ2-1; TRBD2 matches at 12 bases. The CDR3 loop is CATSDARASGRVEQFF. DNA for the CDR3: TGTGCCACCAGTGATGCTAGGGCTAGCGGGAGGGTTGAGCAGTTCTTC.